This is a list of T cell receptor beta chains from one sample in a study of T cell repertoires in cytomegalovirus infection. TCRdb recomputed calls from the reads with MiXCR, one row per CDR3 protein. The data show under 850,000 distinct CDR3 sequences, roughly 35% seen once. Input material: PBMCs. All receptors come from a human donor in good health (CMV status not recorded). Some clones in this sample may be carry-over from other donors' samples. Both conserved end residues are part of each CDR3. A D gene is named only where the DNA matches it firmly. The size of a clone is reported for some rows only, either as once, few or many, or as a class for expanded clones.

TRBD1	TRBV28	.	16	TRBJ2-3	CASSPPPGQGTDTQYF
.	TRBV10-3	many	16	TRBJ1-3	CAISDSRGLSGNTIYF
TRBD1	TRBV28	few	17	TRBJ1-5	CASSYLGQGYSNQPQHF
TRBD2	TRBV6-1	.	13	TRBJ2-7	CASGLADSYEQYF
.	TRBV12-3/TRBV12-4	once	16	TRBJ1-6	CASSFAPSSYNSPLHF
TRBD1	TRBV7-7	.	16	TRBJ2-5	CASSLARTGGQETQYF
.	TRBV28	.	15	TRBJ1-1	CASSLVNWGDTEAFF
.	TRBV2	.	10	TRBJ1-1	CASRGTRAFF
TRBD1	TRBV11-2	.	15	TRBJ1-2	CASSPWTGSNYGYTF
TRBD2	TRBV13	once	18	TRBJ2-3	CASSFSGRLAGGEDTQYF
.	TRBV2	.	13	TRBJ2-7	CASRVSGGYEQYF
TRBD2	TRBV7-2	many	18	TRBJ2-7	CASSLAGIAGAGSQEQYF
TRBD2	TRBV6-5	few	16	TRBJ2-3	CASSYTSVTGTDTQYF
.	TRBV7-2	.	14	TRBJ1-1	CASLYVVGSPEAFF
.	TRBV11-2	.	14	TRBJ2-1	CASSSLQDYNEQFF
TRBD1	TRBV2	.	14	TRBJ2-3	CAIRQGSSTDTQYF
.	TRBV7-9	.	17	TRBJ1-4	CASSFASGSHVYEKLFF
.	TRBV20-1	few	15	TRBJ1-3	CSARDSRKGLDTIYF
TRBD1	TRBV6-6	many	14	TRBJ2-3	CASTGQGKRDTQYF
.	TRBV7-2	many	16	TRBJ1-4	CASSRTGRATNEKLFF
.	TRBV19	many	14	TRBJ1-6	CASSTAHGNSPLHF
TRBD1	TRBV20-1	.	13	TRBJ2-1	CSAGQGFHNEQFF
.	TRBV7-6	many	15	TRBJ1-1	CASSDHLNSQTEAFF
.	TRBV27	.	14	TRBJ1-5	CASSFAQSNQPQHF
.	TRBV6-2/TRBV6-3	.	16	TRBJ1-1	CASTRADVHRGTEAFF
.	TRBV11-2	few	17	TRBJ1-3	CASSGGLLARSGNTIYF
TRBD1	TRBV27	few	15	TRBJ1-1	CASHRDRASNTEAFF
.	TRBV7-8	.	15	TRBJ1-5	CASSLIRASNQPQHF
.	TRBV7-8	many	13	TRBJ2-6	CASSFGGANVLTF
.	TRBV12-3/TRBV12-4	few	14	TRBJ1-1	CASSLLGSTNEAFF
TRBD2	TRBV27	.	16	TRBJ2-1	CASSPPGWLAGLEQFF
.	TRBV20-1	once	17	TRBJ2-5	CSASFLEVAEYQETQYF
.	TRBV14	.	15	TRBJ1-1	CASSPGQPLNTEAFF
TRBD2	TRBV29-1	.	14	TRBJ2-1	CSVKGTSSLYEQFF
TRBD2	TRBV28	few	17	TRBJ2-3	CASRRGGAGGRTDTQYF
.	TRBV4-1	few	17	TRBJ1-6	CASSLVLEARGSSPLHF
.	TRBV18	few	13	TRBJ1-1	CASSVPNGPGAFF
.	TRBV4-2	.	15	TRBJ1-1	CASSQDGRVSTEAFF
TRBD1	TRBV19	few	15	TRBJ2-5	CASSTSGQGGRTQYF
.	TRBV5-6	.	12	TRBJ1-6	CASSPGSETLHF
TRBD2	TRBV2	few	19	TRBJ2-4	CASSASSGRGSLAKNIQYF
.	TRBV10-2	.	13	TRBJ1-6	CASNTNYNSPLHF
.	TRBV5-1	few	14	TRBJ2-1	CASSLGRENNEQFF
.	TRBV28	.	14	TRBJ1-1	CASSFRRILTEAFF
.	TRBV2	.	13	TRBJ1-1	CASRSEGHTEAFF
.	TRBV27	.	17	TRBJ1-1	CASSLSALGTRRAEAFF
.	TRBV7-2	many	14	TRBJ1-2	CASTPGAKDYGYTF
.	TRBV12-3/TRBV12-4	.	13	TRBJ1-6	CASSFWMRPPLHF
TRBD2	TRBV20-1	few	14	TRBJ2-1	CSGIGRRHYNEQFF
.	TRBV6-2/TRBV6-3	.	13	TRBJ1-1	CASSATVTTEAFF
TRBD2	TRBV27	.	15	TRBJ2-1	CASSSLLAGGGEQFF